Listed below are T cell receptor beta chains from one sample, sequenced in a study of blood T cell repertoires in COVID-19. The data were produced by immunoSEQ multiplex PCR, yet TCRdb's version contains in-frame clones alone and is incomplete. Of roughly 120,000 clones listed, around 90% are singletons. Sequencing used peripheral blood. The receptor set was obtained from a man aged 45 to 65 with COVID-19, enrolled during active disease. The CDR3 runs from the conserved cysteine through the conserved F or W. D genes are given only for firm matches. Size tells how often a clone was seen (once, few, many) or the class of an expanded clone, and some rows leave it out.

TRBD1	.	TRBV9	TRBJ2-5	CASSERQGWRETQYF	TGTGCCAGCAGCGAGCGACAGGGATGGCGGGAGACCCAGTACTTC
.	.	TRBV19	TRBJ2-3	CASSPLGGRTDTQYF	TGTGCCAGTAGTCCCCTCGGGGGACGCACAGATACGCAGTATTTT
.	.	TRBV12-3/TRBV12-4	TRBJ2-7	CASSLDSYEQYF	TGTGCCAGCAGCCTGGACAGTTACGAGCAGTACTTC
.	.	TRBV29-1	TRBJ2-2	CSVALNTGELFF	TGCAGCGTAGCGTTAAACACCGGGGAGCTGTTTTTT
.	few	TRBV19	TRBJ1-5	CASSMGHRVGIGQPQHF	TGTGCCAGTAGTATGGGGCACCGCGTGGGAATTGGTCAGCCCCAGCATTTT
TRBD2	.	TRBV28	TRBJ2-4	CASSFMASGGVDIQYF	TGTGCCAGCAGTTTTATGGCTAGCGGTGGGGTCGACATTCAGTACTTC
.	.	TRBV2	TRBJ1-2	CASSRTDNYGYTF	TGTGCCAGCAGCAGGACAGATAACTATGGCTACACCTTC
TRBD2	.	TRBV2	TRBJ2-3	CASRSGRVTDTQYF	TGTGCCAGCAGGAGCGGGAGGGTCACAGATACGCAGTATTTT
TRBD2	.	TRBV12-5	TRBJ2-2	CASGNRLAGTGELFF	TGTGCTAGTGGTAATAGACTAGCGGGGACCGGGGAGCTGTTTTTT
TRBD1	.	TRBV15	TRBJ1-4	CATSRRGTGAKLFF	TGTGCCACCAGCAGGCGCGGGACAGGCGCAAAACTGTTTTTT
.	.	TRBV3-1/TRBV3-2	TRBJ2-5	CASSQRGTEETQYF	TGTGCCAGCAGCCAACGAGGAACTGAAGAGACCCAGTACTTC
.	.	TRBV9	TRBJ1-2	CASSVGAGGVGYTF	TGTGCCAGCAGCGTAGGGGCTGGGGGGGTCGGCTACACCTTC
.	.	TRBV6-6	TRBJ1-5	CASSSTSNQPQHF	TGTGCCAGCAGTTCGACAAGCAATCAGCCCCAGCATTTT
.	.	TRBV21-1	TRBJ2-2	CASSKRGDWNTGELFF	TGTGCCAGCAGCAAAAGAGGGGACTGGAACACCGGGGAGCTGTTTTTT